Sequencing of this TCR beta chain was carried out in a study of blood T cell repertoires in COVID-19. Overall study context: From the United States, Italy and Spain came samples of acute and convalescent COVID-19. Nucleic acid was either cDNA or gDNA, and it came from T cells, B-cell-depleted T cells, or PBMCs.

This clone was counted only a few times. Original handling: How many nucleated cells were present was estimated from reference gene primer amplification. Here immunoSEQ multiplex PCR was the method, and the copy in TCRdb shows in-frame clones only, minus some. The DNA gave D and trimming, while V, J and clone size come from that table. The repertoire includes about 83,000 clones, more than 75% of them detected once, and around 19% sits in the top ten. The germline gives CDR1 SQVTM, CDR2 ANQGSEA. The V gene lost 4 bases and the J gene lost 3 bases, with 12 bases spanning the gap. The CDR3 is 13 amino acids.

The chain joins TRBV29-1 to TRBJ1-1; no firm D call. The sequence came from a woman at least 80 years old with active or convalescent COVID-19. Sample: peripheral blood. The CDR3 is CSVAGADYTEAFF. CDR3 nucleotide sequence: TGCAGCGTTGCGGGAGCTGACTACACTGAAGCTTTCTTT.